The source of this T cell receptor beta chain is a study of OX40 agonist ivuxolimab in advanced cancers. Study context: The diagnoses of dose-escalation patients were hepatocellular carcinoma, melanoma, renal cell or head and neck cancer.

As regards this clone: Its antigen is as yet unknown.

Method: immunoSEQ multiplex PCR; TCRdb's copy keeps in-frame clones and lacks some. This repertoire shows roughly 45,000 clones, roughly 88% found once; its top ten account for 3% to 4%. V shed 4 bases and J shed 0 bases, with 10 bases lying between them. The CDR3 loop spans 15 amino acids. Germline loops: CDR1 MNHNS, CDR2 SASEGT. Broader study findings: In CD8+ T cells, expanded clones were on average more numerous than in CD4+. The study did not work out the antigen specificity of the expanded peripheral T cells. Among the least clonally expanded were partial responders at 0.1-3.0 mg/kg.

This specimen was CD4+ or CD8+ T cells sorted from blood, taken in a trial of the OX40 agonist ivuxolimab. The sequence derives from an adult with an advanced solid tumor such as melanoma, head and neck, liver or kidney cancer. This sequence joins TRBV6-1 and TRBJ1-3; D gene unclear. The DNA of the CDR3 is TGTGCCAGCAGTGGATACACGAGCTCTGGAAACACCATATATTTT. Translation: CASSGYTSSGNTIYF.